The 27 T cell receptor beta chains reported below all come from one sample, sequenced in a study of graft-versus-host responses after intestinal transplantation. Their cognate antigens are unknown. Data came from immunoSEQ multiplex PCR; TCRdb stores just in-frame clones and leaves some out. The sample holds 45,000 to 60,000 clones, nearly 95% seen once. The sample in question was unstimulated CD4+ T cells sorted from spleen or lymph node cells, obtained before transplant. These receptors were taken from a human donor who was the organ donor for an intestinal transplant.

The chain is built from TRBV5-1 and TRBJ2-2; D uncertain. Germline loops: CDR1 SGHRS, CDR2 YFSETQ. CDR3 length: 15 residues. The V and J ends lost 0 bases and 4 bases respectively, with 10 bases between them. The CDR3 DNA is TGCGCCAGCAGCTTGGTTAAGGTGGGCACCGGGGAGCTGTTTTTT. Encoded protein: CASSLVKVGTGELFF.

CDR3 sequence (DNA): TGTGCCAGCAGCTTAGGACGGGAGCCCACAGATACGCAGTATTTT. It specifies CASSLGREPTDTQYF. V is TRBV7-9 and J is TRBJ2-3, with D maybe TRBD2 (6 bases). Trimming pared 1 base from V and 2 bases from J, leaving 10 bases between. CDR1 and CDR2 from the germline V gene are SEHNR and FQNEAQ (reference sequence). CDR3 length equals 15 residues.

CDR3 nucleotides: TGTGCCAGCAGTCCCCGCGTGGGGACAGATACGCAGTATTTT. Protein sequence: CASSPRVGTDTQYF. The chain carries TRBV28 and TRBJ2-3; D is uncertain. CDR3 length: 14 residues. The germline V and J ends were trimmed by 5 bases and 3 bases, with 12 bases remaining between them. From germline, CDR1 is MDHEN and CDR2 SYDVKM.

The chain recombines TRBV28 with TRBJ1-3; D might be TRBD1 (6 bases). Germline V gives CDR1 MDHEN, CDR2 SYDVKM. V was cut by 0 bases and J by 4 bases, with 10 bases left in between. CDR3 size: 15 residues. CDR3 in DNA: TGTGCCAGCAGTTTATGGGGGGCGCGGGGAAACACCATATATTTT. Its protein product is CASSLWGARGNTIYF.

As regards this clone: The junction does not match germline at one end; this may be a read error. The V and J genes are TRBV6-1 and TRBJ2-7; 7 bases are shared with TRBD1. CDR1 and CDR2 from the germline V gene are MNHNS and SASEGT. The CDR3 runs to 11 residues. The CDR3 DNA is TGTGCCAGCAGTTACCGGGACAGACTCCTTTTC. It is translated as CASSYRDRLLF.

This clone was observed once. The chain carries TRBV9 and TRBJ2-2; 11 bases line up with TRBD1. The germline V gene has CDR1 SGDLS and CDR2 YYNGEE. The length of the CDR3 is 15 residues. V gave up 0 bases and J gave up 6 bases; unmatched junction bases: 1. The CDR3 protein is CASSVEGQGAGELFF. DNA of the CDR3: TGTGCCAGCAGCGTAGAGGGACAGGGGGCCGGGGAGCTGTTTTTT.

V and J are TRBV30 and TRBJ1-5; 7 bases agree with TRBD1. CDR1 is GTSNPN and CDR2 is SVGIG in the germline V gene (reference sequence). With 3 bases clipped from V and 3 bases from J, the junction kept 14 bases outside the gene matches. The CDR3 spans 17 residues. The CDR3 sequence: CAWSRVTATGFNQPQHF. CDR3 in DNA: TGTGCCTGGAGCCGAGTCACCGCGACAGGGTTCAATCAGCCCCAGCATTTT. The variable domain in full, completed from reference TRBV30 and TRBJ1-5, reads SQTIHQWPATLVQPVGSPLSLECTVEGTSNPNLYWYRQAAGRGLQLLFYSVGIGQISSEVPQNLSASRPQDRQFILSSKKLLLSDSGFYLCAWSRVTATGFNQPQHFGDGTRLSIL.

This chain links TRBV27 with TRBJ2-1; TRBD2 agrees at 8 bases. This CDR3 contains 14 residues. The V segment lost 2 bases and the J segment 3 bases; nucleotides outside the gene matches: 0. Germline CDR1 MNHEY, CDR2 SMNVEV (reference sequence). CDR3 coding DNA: TGTGCCAGCAGTTTACTAGCGGGCTACAATGAGCAGTTCTTC. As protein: CASSLLAGYNEQFF.

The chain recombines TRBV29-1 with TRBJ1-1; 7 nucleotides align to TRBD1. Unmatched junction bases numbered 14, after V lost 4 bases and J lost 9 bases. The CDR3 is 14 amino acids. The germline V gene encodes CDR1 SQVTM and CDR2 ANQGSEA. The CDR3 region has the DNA TGCAGCGTTGGGGGATCCGGGACAGCCGCTCAAGCTTTCTTT. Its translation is CSVGGSGTAAQAFF.

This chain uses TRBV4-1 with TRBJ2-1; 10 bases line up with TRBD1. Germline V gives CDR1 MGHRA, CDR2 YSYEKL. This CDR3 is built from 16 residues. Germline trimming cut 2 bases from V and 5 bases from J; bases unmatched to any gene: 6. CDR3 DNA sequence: TGCGCCAGCAGCCAAATCCGGGACAGGGGACACAATGAGCAGTTCTTC. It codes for CASSQIRDRGHNEQFF.

CDR3 sequence (DNA): TGTGCCAGCAGTGTCACGAGGGCTAGCGGGAACACCGGGGAGCTGTTTTTT. Translation gives CASSVTRASGNTGELFF. The V and J genes are TRBV2 and TRBJ2-2; 7 bases align to TRBD2. Trimming at V came to 4 bases and at J to 1 base, leaving 9 bases not matched to a gene. The CDR3 has 17 residues. Germline V gene lookup returns CDR1 SNHLY and CDR2 FYNNEI.

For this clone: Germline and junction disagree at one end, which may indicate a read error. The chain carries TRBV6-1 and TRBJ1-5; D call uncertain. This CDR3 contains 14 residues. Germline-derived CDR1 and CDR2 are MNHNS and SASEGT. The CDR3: CTSSEGLSNQPQHF. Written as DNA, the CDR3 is TGTACCAGCAGTGAAGGGTTGAGCAATCAGCCCCAGCATTTT.

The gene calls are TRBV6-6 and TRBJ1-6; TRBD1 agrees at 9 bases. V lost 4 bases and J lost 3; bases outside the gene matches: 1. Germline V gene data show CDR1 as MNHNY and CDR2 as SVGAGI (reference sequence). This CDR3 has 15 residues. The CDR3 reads CASSWDRVYNSPLHF. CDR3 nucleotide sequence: TGTGCCAGCAGTTGGGACAGGGTCTATAATTCACCCCTCCACTTT.

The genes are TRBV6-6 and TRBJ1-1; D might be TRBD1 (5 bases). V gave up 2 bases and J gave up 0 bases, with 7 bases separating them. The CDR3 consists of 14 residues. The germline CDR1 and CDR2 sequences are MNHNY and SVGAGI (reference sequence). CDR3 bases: TGTGCCAGCAGTTACCAGGGTATGAACACTGAAGCTTTCTTT. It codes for CASSYQGMNTEAFF.

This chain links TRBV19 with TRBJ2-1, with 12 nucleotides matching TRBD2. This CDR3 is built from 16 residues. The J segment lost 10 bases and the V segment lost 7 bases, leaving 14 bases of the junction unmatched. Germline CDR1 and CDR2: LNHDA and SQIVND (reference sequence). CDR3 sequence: CASMNWELAGGGEQFF. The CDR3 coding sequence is TGTGCCAGTATGAATTGGGAACTAGCGGGAGGAGGCGAGCAGTTCTTC.

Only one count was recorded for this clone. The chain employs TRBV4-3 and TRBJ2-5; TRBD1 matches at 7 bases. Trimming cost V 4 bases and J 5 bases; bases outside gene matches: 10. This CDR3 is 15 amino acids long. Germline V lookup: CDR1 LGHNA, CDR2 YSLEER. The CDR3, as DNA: TGCGCCAGCAGCCCGGTAGGGGGCGAGGGGGAGACCCAGTACTTC. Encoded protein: CASSPVGGEGETQYF.

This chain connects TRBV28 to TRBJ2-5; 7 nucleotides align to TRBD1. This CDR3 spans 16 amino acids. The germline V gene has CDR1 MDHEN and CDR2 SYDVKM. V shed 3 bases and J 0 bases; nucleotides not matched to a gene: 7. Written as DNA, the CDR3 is TGTGCCAGCAGTTTTCCCAGGGGGTGGTACCAAGAGACCCAGTACTTC. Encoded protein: CASSFPRGWYQETQYF.

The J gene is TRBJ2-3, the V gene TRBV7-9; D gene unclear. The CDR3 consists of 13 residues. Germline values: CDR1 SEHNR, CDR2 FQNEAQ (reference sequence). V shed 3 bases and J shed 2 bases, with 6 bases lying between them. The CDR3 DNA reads TGTGCCAGCAGCTTCGCACCCACAGATACGCAGTATTTT. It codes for CASSFAPTDTQYF.

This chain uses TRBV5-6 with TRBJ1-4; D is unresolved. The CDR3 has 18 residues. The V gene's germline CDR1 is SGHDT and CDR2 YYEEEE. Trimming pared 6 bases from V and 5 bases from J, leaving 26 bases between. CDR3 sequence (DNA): TGTGCCAGCACCTCTCAGAAAGTTTCCTTTGGCTTGAATGAAAAACTGTTTTTT. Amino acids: CASTSQKVSFGLNEKLFF.

CDR3 coding DNA: TGTGCCAGCAGCGTAGCCGGGAGTTATCTCTACGAGCAGTACTTC. It yields the protein CASSVAGSYLYEQYF. The chain couples TRBV5-4 to TRBJ2-7, with a weak D call TRBD2 (6 bases). The CDR3 consists of 15 residues. From germline, CDR1 is SGHNT and CDR2 YYREEE (reference sequence). V gave up 4 bases and J gave up 3 bases, with 17 bases separating them.

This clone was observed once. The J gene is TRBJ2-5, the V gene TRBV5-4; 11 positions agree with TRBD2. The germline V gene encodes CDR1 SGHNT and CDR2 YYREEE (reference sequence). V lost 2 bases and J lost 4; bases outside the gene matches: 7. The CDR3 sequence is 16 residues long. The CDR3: CASSLFRTSGRETQYF. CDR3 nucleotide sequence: TGTGCCAGCAGCTTATTTAGGACTAGCGGGCGAGAGACCCAGTACTTC.

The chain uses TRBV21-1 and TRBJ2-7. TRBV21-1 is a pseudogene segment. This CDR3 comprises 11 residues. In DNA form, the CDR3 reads TGTGCCAGAAGGGTCTCTTACGAGCAGTACTTC. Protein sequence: CARRVSYEQYF.

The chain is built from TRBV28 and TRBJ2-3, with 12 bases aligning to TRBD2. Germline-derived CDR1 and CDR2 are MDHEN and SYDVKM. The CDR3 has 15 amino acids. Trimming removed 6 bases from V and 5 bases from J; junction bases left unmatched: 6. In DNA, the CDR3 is TGTGCCAGCAGGAGACTAGCGGGAGCTGGAGATACGCAGTATTTT. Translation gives CASRRLAGAGDTQYF. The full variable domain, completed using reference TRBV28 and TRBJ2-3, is DVKVTQSSRYLVKRTGEKVFLECVQDMDHENMFWYRQDPGLGLRLIYFSYDVKMKEKGDIPEGYSVSREKKERFSLILESASTNQTSMYLCASRRLAGAGDTQYFGPGTRLTVL.

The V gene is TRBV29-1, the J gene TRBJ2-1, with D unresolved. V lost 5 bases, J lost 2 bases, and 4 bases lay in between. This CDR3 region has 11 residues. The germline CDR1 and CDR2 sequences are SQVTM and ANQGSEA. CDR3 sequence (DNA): TGCAGCGTTAGCACCTACAATGAGCAGTTCTTC. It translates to CSVSTYNEQFF.

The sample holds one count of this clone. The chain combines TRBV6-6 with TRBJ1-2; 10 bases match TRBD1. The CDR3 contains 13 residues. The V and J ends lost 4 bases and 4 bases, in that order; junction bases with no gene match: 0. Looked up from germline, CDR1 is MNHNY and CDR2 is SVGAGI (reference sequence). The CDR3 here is CASSWTGGYGYTF. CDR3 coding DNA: TGTGCCAGCAGTTGGACAGGGGGCTATGGCTACACCTTC.

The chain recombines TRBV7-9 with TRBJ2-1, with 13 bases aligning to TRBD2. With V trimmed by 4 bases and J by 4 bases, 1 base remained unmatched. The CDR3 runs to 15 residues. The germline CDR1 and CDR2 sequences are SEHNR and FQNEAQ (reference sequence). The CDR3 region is CASSSGLAGYNEQFF. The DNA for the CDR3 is TGTGCCAGCAGCTCGGGACTAGCGGGGTACAATGAGCAGTTCTTC. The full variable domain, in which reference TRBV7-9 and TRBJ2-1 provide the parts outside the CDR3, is DTGVSQNPRHKITKRGQNVTFRCDPISEHNRLYWYRQTLGQGPEFLTYFQNEAQLEKSRLLSDRFSAERPKGSFSTLEIQRTEQGDSAMYLCASSSGLAGYNEQFFGPGTRLTVL.

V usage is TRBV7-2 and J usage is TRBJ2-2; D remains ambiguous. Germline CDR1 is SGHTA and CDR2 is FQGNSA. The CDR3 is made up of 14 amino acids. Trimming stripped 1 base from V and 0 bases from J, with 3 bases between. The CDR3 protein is CASSLVANTGELFF. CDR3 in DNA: TGTGCCAGCAGCTTAGTTGCGAACACCGGGGAGCTGTTTTTT.